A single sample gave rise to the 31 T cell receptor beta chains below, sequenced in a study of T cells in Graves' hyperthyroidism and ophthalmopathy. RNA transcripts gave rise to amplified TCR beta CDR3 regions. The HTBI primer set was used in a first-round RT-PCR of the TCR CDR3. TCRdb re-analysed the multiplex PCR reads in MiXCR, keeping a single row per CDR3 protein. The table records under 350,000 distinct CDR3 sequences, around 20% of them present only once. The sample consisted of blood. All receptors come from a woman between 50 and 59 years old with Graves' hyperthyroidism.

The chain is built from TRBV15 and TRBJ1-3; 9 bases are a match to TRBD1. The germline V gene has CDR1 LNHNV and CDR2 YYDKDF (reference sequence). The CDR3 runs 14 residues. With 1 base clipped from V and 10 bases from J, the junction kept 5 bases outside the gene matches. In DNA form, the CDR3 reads TGTGCCACCAGCAGAGGCCCGGGACAGGGAACCATATATTTT. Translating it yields CATSRGPGQGTIYF.

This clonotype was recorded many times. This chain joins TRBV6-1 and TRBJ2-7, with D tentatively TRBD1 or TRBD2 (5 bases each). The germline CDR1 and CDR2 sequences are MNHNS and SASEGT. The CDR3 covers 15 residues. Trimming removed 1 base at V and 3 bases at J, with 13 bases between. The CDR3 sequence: CASSEGGGIIYEQYF. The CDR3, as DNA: TGTGCCAGCAGTGAAGGTGGGGGAATAATCTACGAGCAGTACTTC.

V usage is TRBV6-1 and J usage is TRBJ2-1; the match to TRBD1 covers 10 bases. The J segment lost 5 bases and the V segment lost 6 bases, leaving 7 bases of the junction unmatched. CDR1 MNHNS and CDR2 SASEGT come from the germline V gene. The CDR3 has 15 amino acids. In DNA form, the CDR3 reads TGTGCCAGCAGACCAAGACAGGGGGCAGACAATGAGCAGTTCTTC. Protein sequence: CASRPRQGADNEQFF.

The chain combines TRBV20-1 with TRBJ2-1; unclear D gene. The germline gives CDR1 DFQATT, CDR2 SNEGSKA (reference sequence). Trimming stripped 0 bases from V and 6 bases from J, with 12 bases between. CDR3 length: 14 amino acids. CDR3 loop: CSARDPRNLNEQFF. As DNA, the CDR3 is TGCAGTGCTAGAGATCCTAGGAACCTCAATGAGCAGTTCTTC.

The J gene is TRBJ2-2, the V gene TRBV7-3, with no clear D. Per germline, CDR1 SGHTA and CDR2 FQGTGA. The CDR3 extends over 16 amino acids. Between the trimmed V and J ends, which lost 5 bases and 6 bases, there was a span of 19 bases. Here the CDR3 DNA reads TGTGCCAGCAGCCCATCCCCTTGGCAGACCCCCGGGGAGCTGTTTTTT. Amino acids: CASSPSPWQTPGELFF.

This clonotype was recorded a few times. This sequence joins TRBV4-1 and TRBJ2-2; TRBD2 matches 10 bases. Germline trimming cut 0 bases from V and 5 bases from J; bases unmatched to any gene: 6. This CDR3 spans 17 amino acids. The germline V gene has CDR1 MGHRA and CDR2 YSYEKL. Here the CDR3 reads CASSQDASGSMTGELFF. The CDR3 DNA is TGCGCCAGCAGCCAAGATGCTAGCGGGAGTATGACCGGGGAGCTGTTTTTT.

The CDR3: CSASGGGLGTEAFF. The DNA for the CDR3 is TGCAGTGCTAGCGGAGGAGGGCTGGGCACTGAAGCTTTCTTT. The rearrangement uses TRBV20-1 and TRBJ1-1; unclear D gene. The V and J ends lost 3 bases and 4 bases respectively, with 15 bases between them. Germline-derived CDR1 and CDR2 are DFQATT and SNEGSKA (reference sequence). The CDR3 length is 14 residues.

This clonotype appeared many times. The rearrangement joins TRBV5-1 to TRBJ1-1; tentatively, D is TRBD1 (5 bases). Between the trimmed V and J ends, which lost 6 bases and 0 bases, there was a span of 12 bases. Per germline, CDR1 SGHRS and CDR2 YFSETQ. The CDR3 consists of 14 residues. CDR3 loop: CASTRQNMNTEAFF. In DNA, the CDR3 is TGCGCCAGCACCCGACAGAACATGAACACTGAAGCTTTCTTT.

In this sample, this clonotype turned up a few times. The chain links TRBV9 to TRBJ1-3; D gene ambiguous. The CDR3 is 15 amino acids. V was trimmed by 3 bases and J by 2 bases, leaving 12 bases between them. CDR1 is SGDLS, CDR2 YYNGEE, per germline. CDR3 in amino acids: CASSEEGDTGNTIYF. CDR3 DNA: TGTGCCAGCAGCGAAGAGGGCGACACTGGAAACACCATATATTTT. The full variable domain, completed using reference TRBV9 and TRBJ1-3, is DSGVTQTPKHLITATGQRVTLRCSPRSGDLSVYWYQQSLDQGLQFLIQYYNGEERAKGNILERFSAQQFPDLHSELNLSSLELGDSALYFCASSEEGDTGNTIYFGEGSWLTVV.

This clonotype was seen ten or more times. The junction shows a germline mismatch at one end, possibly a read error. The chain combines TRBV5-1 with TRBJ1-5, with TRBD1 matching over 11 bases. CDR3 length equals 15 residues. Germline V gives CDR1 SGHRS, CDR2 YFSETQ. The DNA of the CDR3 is TGTGCCAGCAGCTCCGGGACAGGGGGAAATCAGCCCCAGCATTTT. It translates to CASSSGTGGNQPQHF.

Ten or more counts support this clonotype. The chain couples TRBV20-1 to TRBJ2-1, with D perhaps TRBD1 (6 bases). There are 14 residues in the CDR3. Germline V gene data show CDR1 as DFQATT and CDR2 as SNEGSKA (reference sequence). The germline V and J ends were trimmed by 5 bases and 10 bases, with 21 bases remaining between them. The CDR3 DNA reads TGCAGTGCTGGCCCCGTTGTGGGGGCCGGGGAGCAGTTCTTC. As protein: CSAGPVVGAGEQFF.

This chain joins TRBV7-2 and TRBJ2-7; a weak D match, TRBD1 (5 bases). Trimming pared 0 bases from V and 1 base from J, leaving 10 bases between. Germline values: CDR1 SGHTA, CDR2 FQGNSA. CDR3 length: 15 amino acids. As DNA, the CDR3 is TGTGCCAGCAGCTTAGCACAGGTCGGGTCCTACGAGCAGTACTTC. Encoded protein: CASSLAQVGSYEQYF.

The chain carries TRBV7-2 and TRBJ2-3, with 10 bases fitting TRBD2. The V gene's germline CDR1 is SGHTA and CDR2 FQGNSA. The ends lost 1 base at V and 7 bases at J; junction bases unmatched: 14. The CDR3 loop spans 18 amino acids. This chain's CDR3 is CASSLERPTAGGPNTQYF. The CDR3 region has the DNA TGTGCCAGCAGCTTAGAAAGGCCTACAGCGGGGGGGCCGAATACGCAGTATTTT.

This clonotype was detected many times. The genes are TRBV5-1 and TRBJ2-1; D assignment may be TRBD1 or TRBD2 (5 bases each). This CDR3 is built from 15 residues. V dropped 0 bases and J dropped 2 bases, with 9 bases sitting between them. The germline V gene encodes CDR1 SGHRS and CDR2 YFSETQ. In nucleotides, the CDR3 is TGCGCCAGCAGCTTGGAGCCGGGGCCCTACAATGAGCAGTTCTTC. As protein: CASSLEPGPYNEQFF.

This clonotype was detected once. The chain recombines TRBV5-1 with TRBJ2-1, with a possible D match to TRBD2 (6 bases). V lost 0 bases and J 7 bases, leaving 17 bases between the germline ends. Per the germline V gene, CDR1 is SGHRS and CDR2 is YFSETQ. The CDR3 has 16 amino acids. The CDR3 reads CASSLEVAAVGNEQFF. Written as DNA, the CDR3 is TGCGCCAGCAGCTTGGAAGTAGCGGCTGTTGGGAATGAGCAGTTCTTC.

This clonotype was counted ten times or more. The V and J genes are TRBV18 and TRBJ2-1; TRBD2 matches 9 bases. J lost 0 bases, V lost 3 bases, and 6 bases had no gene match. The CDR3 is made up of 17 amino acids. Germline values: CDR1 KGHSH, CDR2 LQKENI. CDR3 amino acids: CASSPNSGLASYNEQFF. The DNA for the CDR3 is TGTGCCAGCTCACCTAATTCGGGACTAGCCTCCTACAATGAGCAGTTCTTC.

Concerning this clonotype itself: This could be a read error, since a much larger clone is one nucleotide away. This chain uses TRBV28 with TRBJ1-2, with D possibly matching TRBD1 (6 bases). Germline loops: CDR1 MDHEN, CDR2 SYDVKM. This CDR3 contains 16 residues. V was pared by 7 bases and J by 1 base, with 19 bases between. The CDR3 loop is CASIEGGGRFNYGYTF. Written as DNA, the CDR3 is TGTGCCAGCATAGAGGGGGGGGGGAGGTTTAACTATGGCTACACCTTC.

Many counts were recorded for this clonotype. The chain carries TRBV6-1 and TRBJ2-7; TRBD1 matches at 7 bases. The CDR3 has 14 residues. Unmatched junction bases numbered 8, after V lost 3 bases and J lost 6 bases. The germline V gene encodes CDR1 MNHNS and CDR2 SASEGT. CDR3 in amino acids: CASSEGQTFAEQYF. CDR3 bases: TGTGCCAGCAGTGAGGGACAGACCTTCGCCGAGCAGTACTTC.

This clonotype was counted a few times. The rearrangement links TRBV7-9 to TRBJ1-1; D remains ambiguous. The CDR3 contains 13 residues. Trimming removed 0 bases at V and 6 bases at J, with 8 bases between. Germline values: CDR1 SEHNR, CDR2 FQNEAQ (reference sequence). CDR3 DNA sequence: TGTGCCAGCAGCTTAGCGAACAGCGCTGAAGCTTTCTTT. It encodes CASSLANSAEAFF.

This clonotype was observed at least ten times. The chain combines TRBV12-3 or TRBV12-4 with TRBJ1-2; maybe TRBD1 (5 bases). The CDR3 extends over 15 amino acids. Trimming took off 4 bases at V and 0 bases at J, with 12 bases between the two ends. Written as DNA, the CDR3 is TGTGCCAGCAGTTCAGGGACTCCTGCTAACTATGGCTACACCTTC. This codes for CASSSGTPANYGYTF.

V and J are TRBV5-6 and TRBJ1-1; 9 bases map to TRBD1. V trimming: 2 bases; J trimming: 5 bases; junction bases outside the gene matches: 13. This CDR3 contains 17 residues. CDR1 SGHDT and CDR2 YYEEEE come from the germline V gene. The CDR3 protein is CASSFPGTGYSGTEAFF. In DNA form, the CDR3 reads TGTGCCAGCAGCTTTCCCGGGACAGGGTATTCGGGGACTGAAGCTTTCTTT.

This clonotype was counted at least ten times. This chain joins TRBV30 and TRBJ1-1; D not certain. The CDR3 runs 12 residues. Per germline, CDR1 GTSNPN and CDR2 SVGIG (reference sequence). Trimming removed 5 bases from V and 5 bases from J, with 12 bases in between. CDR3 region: CAWETPGTEAFF. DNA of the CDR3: TGTGCCTGGGAGACACCGGGAACTGAAGCTTTCTTT.

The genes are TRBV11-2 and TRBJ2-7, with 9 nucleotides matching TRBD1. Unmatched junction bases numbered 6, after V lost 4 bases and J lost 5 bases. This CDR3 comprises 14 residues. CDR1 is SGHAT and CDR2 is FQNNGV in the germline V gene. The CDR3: CASSYYRGPNEQYF. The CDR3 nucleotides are TGTGCCAGCAGCTATTACAGGGGGCCCAACGAGCAGTACTTC.

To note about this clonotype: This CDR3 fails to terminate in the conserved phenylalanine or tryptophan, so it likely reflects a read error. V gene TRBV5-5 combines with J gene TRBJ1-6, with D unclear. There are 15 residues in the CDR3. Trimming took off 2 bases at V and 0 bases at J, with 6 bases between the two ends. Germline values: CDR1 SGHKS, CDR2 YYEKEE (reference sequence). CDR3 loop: CASSLESSYNSPLHS. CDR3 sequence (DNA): TGTGCCAGCAGCTTAGAGAGCTCCTATAATTCACCCCTCCACTCT.

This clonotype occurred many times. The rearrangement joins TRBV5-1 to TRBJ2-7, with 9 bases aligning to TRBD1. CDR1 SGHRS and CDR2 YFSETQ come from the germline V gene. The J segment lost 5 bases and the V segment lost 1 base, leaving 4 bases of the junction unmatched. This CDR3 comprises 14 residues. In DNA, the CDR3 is TGCGCCAGCAGCTTGACCGGACAGGGGAACGAGCAGTACTTC. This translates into CASSLTGQGNEQYF.

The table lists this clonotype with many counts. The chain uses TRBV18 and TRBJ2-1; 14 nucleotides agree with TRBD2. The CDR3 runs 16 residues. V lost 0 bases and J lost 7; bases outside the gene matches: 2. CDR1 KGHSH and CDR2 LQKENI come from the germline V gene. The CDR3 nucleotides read TGTGCCAGCTCACCACCGGGACTAGCGGGAGTGAATGAGCAGTTCTTC. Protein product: CASSPPGLAGVNEQFF.

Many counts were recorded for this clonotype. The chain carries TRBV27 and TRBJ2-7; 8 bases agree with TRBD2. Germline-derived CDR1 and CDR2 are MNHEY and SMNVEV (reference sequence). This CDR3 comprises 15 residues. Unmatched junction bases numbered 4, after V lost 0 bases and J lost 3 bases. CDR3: CASSLSPGLVYEQYF. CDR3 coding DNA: TGTGCCAGCAGTTTATCTCCGGGACTAGTCTACGAGCAGTACTTC.

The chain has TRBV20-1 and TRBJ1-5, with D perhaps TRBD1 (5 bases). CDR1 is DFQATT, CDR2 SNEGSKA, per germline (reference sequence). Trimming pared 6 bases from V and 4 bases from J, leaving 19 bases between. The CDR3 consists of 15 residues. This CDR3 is CSAARQGTLNQPQHF. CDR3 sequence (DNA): TGCAGTGCGGCGAGGCAGGGAACCTTAAATCAGCCCCAGCATTTT.

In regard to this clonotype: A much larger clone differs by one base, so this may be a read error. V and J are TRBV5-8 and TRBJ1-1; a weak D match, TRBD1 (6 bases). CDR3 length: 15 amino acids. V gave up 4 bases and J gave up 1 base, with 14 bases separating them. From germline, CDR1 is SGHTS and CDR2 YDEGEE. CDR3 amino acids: CASSLQGSTNTEAFF. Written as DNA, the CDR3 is TGTGCCAGCAGCCTACAGGGCTCCACGAACACTGAAGCTTTCTTT.

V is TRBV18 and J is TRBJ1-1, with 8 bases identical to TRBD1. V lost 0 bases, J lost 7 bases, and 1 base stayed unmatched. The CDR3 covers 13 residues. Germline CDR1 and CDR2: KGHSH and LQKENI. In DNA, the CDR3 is TGTGCCAGCTCACCACCCGGACAGGGTGAAGCTTTCTTT. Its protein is CASSPPGQGEAFF. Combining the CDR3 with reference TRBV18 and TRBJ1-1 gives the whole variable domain NAGVMQNPRHLVRRRGQEARLRCSPMKGHSHVYWYRQLPEEGLKFMVYLQKENIIDESGMPKERFSAEFPKEGPSILRIQQVVRGDSAAYFCASSPPGQGEAFFGQGTRLTVV.

The CDR3 sequence: CASRSILAGVRNEQFF. The CDR3 DNA sequence: TGTGCCAGCAGGTCAATACTAGCGGGAGTACGGAATGAGCAGTTCTTC. The chain has TRBV28 and TRBJ2-1, with 11 bases that match TRBD2. CDR3 size: 16 residues. V lost 6 bases and J lost 7; bases outside the gene matches: 11. Germline V gives CDR1 MDHEN, CDR2 SYDVKM.